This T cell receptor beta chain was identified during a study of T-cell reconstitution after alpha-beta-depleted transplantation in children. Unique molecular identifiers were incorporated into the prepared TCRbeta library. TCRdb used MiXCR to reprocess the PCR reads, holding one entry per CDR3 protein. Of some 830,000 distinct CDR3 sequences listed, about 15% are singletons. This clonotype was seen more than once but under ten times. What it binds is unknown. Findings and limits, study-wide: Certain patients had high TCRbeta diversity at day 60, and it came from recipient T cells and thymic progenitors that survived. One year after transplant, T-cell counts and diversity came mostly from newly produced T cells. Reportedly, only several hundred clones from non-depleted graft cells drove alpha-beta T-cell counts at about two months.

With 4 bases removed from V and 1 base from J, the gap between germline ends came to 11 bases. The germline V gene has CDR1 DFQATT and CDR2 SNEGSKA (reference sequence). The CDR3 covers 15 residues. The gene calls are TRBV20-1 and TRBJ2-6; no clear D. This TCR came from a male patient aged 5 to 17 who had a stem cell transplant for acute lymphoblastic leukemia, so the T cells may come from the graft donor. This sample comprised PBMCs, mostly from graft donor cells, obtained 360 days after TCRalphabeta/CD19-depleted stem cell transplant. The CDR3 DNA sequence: TGCAGTGCTAAGCGTCCAGGTTCTGGGGCCAACGTCCTGACTTTC. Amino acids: CSAKRPGSGANVLTF.